These T cell receptor beta chains were read from a single sample in a study of OX40 agonist ivuxolimab in advanced cancers. The repertoire was sequenced with immunoSEQ multiplex PCR; TCRdb's copy has only in-frame clones and lacks some. The sample records approximately 94,000 clones, more than 85% being singletons. The sample consisted of CD4+ or CD8+ T cells sorted from blood, taken in a trial of the OX40 agonist ivuxolimab. These receptors all come from an adult with an advanced solid tumor such as melanoma, head and neck, liver or kidney cancer. CDR3s include the opening cysteine and the closing phenylalanine or tryptophan. A D gene is named only where the DNA matches it firmly. Not every row has a clone size; where given, it reads once, few, many or a size class.

j_gene,d_gene,v_gene,abundance,CDR3aa,CDR3nt
TRBJ2-7,-,TRBV29-1,-,CSVEVPGAPYEQYF,TGCAGCGTTGAAGTTCCGGGAGCCCCCTACGAGCAGTACTTC
TRBJ2-7,-,TRBV19,-,CATDGPYEQYF,TGTGCCACGGACGGGCCCTACGAGCAGTACTTC
TRBJ2-7,TRBD1,TRBV6-5,-,CASSYSGTGFYEQYF,TGTGCCAGCAGTTACTCTGGGACAGGCTTCTACGAGCAGTACTTC
TRBJ2-7,TRBD2,TRBV18,once,CASSPVGGDYEQYF,TGTGCCAGCTCACCAGTGGGGGGGGACTACGAGCAGTACTTC
TRBJ2-1,TRBD1,TRBV5-6,-,CASSAGTGSFNEQFF,TGTGCCAGCAGCGCCGGGACAGGGTCATTCAATGAGCAGTTCTTC
TRBJ2-5,-,TRBV19,-,CASSVDITQETQYF,TGTGCCAGTAGTGTAGACATCACCCAAGAGACCCAGTACTTC
TRBJ2-1,TRBD1,TRBV13,-,CASKTGGQGLDEQFF,TGTGCCAGCAAGACGGGCGGACAGGGGTTGGATGAGCAGTTCTTC
TRBJ2-7,TRBD2,TRBV5-4,-,CASSFKVGLAGTYEQYF,TGTGCCAGCAGCTTTAAGGTGGGACTAGCGGGGACATACGAGCAGTACTTC
TRBJ1-1,-,TRBV5-4,few,CASSLGQYLPGAFF,TGTGCCAGCAGCTTGGGGCAGTACCTACCTGGAGCTTTCTTT
TRBJ1-1,-,TRBV5-3,-,CASSSDVNTEAFF,TGTGCCAGCAGCTCCGACGTGAACACTGAAGCTTTCTTT
TRBJ2-7,TRBD2,TRBV2,-,CANQAGGPLYF,TGTGCCAATCAAGCGGGAGGGCCGTTGTACTTC
TRBJ1-4,-,TRBV4-3,-,CASSQGLVNEKLFF,TGCGCCAGCAGCCAAGGGCTAGTTAATGAAAAACTGTTTTTT
TRBJ2-7,-,TRBV9,-,CASSVGDHEQYF,TGTGCCAGCAGCGTAGGGGACCACGAGCAGTACTTC
TRBJ2-5,-,TRBV4-3,-,CASSQGTEETQYF,TGCGCCAGCAGCCAAGGGACTGAAGAGACCCAGTACTTC
TRBJ1-2,-,TRBV30,-,CAWSVGEGLYGYTF,TGTGCCTGGAGTGTGGGTGAGGGCCTCTATGGCTACACCTTC
TRBJ2-5,TRBD1,TRBV6-1,-,CASSDPGQGYQETQYF,TGTGCCAGCAGTGATCCGGGACAGGGGTATCAAGAGACCCAGTACTTC
TRBJ2-7,TRBD2,TRBV27,-,CASSQLAGGPYEQYF,TGTGCCAGCAGTCAGCTAGCGGGGGGGCCCTACGAGCAGTACTTC
TRBJ2-3,-,TRBV10-1,-,CASSESRTLSDTQYF,TGCGCCAGCAGTGAGTCGAGGACTCTTTCAGATACGCAGTATTTT
TRBJ2-3,TRBD2,TRBV7-9,-,CASSQVSGRSDTQYF,TGTGCCAGCAGCCAGGTTAGCGGGAGATCAGATACGCAGTATTTT
TRBJ2-7,TRBD1,TRBV12-5,-,CASDVGTGDGEQYF,TGTGCTAGTGACGTCGGGACAGGGGACGGGGAGCAGTACTTC
TRBJ2-3,-,TRBV5-4,-,CASSWGTDTQYF,TGTGCCAGCAGCTGGGGCACAGATACGCAGTATTTT
TRBJ2-1,-,TRBV7-6,-,CASSLDAVRYNEQFF,TGTGCCAGCAGCTTAGATGCCGTACGATACAATGAGCAGTTCTTC
TRBJ1-1,-,TRBV14,-,CASSRRTSEAFF,TGTGCCAGCAGCCGCAGGACCTCTGAAGCTTTCTTT
TRBJ1-3,-,TRBV27,-,CASGNSPSGNTIYF,TGTGCCTCGGGAAACAGCCCGTCTGGAAACACCATATATTTT
TRBJ2-1,-,TRBV27,-,CASSLSAGNEQFF,TGTGCCAGCAGTTTATCGGCGGGCAATGAGCAGTTCTTC
TRBJ2-1,TRBD2,TRBV27,-,CASRHTSGSDNEQFF,TGTGCCAGCAGACACACTAGCGGGTCCGACAATGAGCAGTTCTTC
TRBJ1-2,-,TRBV6-5,-,CASSEKSAAYGYTF,TGTGCCAGCAGTGAAAAATCGGCAGCCTATGGCTACACCTTC
TRBJ2-7,-,TRBV7-8,once,CASSLAGAVPYEQYF,TGTGCCAGCAGCTTAGCGGGGGCGGTCCCTTACGAGCAGTACTTC
TRBJ2-7,-,TRBV6-1,-,CASSVSGSHYEQYF,TGTGCCAGCAGTGTTAGCGGCTCCCACTACGAGCAGTACTTC
TRBJ2-7,TRBD1,TRBV25-1,-,CASSGTGTGRYMAYEQYF,TGTGCCAGCAGTGGAACCGGGACAGGGAGGTATATGGCCTACGAGCAGTACTTC
TRBJ2-1,-,TRBV27,-,CASSLSPPSSYNEQFF,TGTGCCAGCAGCCTCTCTCCCCCGAGCTCCTACAATGAGCAGTTCTTC
TRBJ1-2,-,TRBV5-5,few,CASSPDRDGYTF,TGTGCCAGCAGCCCGGACAGAGATGGCTACACCTTC
TRBJ1-3,TRBD1,TRBV28,-,CASSRDSYSGNTIYF,TGTGCCAGCAGCCGGGACAGTTACTCTGGAAACACCATATATTTT
TRBJ2-7,TRBD1,TRBV29-1,once,CSVLTGEYEQYF,TGCAGCGTTTTGACAGGGGAATACGAGCAGTACTTC
TRBJ2-3,-,TRBV9,-,CASSVFLTDTQYF,TGTGCCAGCAGCGTATTCCTGACAGATACGCAGTATTTT
TRBJ2-7,TRBD2,TRBV6-5,-,CASSYGLAGGYEQYF,TGTGCCAGCAGTTACGGCCTAGCGGGAGGCTACGAGCAGTACTTC
TRBJ2-7,TRBD1,TRBV29-1,-,CSAMATGPSSYEQYF,TGCAGCGCCATGGCGACAGGGCCGAGCTCCTACGAGCAGTACTTC
TRBJ2-1,TRBD1,TRBV5-6,-,CASSSGGINEQFF,TGTGCCAGCAGCTCAGGGGGCATCAATGAGCAGTTCTTC
TRBJ2-1,-,TRBV7-2,-,CASTPNNEQFF,TGTGCCAGCACCCCAAACAATGAGCAGTTCTTC
TRBJ2-5,TRBD2,TRBV14,-,CASSLIAGARETQYF,TGTGCCAGCAGCCTTATAGCGGGAGCGCGAGAGACCCAGTACTTC
TRBJ1-2,-,TRBV29-1,-,CSVDDGFYGYTF,TGCAGCGTTGATGATGGATTCTATGGCTACACCTTC